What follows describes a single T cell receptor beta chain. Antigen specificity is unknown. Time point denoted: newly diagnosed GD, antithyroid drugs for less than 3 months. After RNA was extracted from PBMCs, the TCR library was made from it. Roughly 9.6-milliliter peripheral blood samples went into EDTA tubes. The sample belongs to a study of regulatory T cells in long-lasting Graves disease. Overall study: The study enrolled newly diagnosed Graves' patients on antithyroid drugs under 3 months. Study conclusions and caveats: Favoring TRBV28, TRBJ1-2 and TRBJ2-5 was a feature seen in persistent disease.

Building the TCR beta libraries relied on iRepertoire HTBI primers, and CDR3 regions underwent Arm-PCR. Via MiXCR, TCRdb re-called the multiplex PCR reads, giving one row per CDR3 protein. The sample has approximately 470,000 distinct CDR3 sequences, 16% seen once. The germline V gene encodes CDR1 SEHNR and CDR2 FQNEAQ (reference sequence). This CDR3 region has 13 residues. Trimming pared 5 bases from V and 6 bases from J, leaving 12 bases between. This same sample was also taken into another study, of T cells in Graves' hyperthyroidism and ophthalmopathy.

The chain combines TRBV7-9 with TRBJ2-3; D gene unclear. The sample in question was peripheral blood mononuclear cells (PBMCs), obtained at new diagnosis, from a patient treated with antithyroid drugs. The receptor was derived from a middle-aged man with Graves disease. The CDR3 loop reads CASSTYPLDTQYF. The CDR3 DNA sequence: TGTGCCAGCAGCACCTACCCCCTGGATACGCAGTATTTT.